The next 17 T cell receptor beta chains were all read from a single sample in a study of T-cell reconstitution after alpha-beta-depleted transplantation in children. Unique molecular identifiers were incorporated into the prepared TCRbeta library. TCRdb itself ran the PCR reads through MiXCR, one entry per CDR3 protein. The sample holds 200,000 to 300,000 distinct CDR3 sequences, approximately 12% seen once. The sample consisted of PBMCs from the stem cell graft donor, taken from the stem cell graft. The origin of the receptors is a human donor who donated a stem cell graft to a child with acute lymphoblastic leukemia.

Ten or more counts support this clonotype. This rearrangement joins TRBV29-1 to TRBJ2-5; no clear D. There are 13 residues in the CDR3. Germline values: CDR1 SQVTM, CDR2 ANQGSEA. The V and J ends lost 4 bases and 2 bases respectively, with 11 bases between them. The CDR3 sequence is CSVGLAGQETQYF. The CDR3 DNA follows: TGCAGCGTTGGTTTAGCAGGTCAAGAGACCCAGTACTTC.

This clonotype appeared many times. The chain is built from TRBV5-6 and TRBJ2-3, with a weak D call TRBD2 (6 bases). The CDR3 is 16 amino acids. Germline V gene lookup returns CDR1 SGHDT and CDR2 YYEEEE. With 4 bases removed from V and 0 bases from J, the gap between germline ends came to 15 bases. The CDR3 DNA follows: TGTGCCAGCAGCCTTACCGGGACTGCTAGCACAGATACGCAGTATTTT. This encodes CASSLTGTASTDTQYF.

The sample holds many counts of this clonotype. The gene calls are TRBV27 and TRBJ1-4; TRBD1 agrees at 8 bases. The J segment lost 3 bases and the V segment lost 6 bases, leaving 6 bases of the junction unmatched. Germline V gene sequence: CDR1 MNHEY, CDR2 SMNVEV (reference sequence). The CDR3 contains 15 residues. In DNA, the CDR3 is TGTGCCAGCAGAATCAGACAGGGGCCTAATGAAAAACTGTTTTTT. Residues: CASRIRQGPNEKLFF.

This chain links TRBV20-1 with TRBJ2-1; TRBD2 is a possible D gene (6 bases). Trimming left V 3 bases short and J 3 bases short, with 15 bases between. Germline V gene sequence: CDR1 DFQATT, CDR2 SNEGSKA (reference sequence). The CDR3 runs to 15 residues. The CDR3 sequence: CSASRSGLDYNEQFF. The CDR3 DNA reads TGCAGTGCTAGTCGTTCGGGACTGGACTACAATGAGCAGTTCTTC.

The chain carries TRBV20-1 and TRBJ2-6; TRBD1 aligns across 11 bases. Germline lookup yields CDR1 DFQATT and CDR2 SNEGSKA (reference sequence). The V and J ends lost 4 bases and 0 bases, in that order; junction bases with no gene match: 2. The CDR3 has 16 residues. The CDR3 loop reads CSAMDRGPSGANVLTF. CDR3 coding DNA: TGCAGTGCTATGGACAGGGGGCCCTCTGGGGCCAACGTCCTGACTTTC.

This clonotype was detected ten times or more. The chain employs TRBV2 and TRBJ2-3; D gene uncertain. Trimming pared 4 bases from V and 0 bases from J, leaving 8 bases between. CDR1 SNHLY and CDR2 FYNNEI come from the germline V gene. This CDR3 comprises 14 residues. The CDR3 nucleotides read TGTGCCAGCAGTGTTTCCCCAAGCACAGATACGCAGTATTTT. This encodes CASSVSPSTDTQYF.

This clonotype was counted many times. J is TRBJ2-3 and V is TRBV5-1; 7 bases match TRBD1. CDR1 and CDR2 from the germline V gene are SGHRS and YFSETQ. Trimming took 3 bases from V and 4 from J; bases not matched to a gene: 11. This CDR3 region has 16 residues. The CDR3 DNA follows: TGCGCCAGCAGCTGGGGGACAGCTGATGGCCCAGATACGCAGTATTTT. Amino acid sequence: CASSWGTADGPDTQYF.

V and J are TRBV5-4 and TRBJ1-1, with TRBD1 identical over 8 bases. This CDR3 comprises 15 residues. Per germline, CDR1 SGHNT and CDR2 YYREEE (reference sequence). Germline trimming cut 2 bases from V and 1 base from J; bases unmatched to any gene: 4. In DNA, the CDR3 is TGTGCCAGCAGCTTCTTAGGGACAGGGAACACTGAAGCTTTCTTT. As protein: CASSFLGTGNTEAFF.

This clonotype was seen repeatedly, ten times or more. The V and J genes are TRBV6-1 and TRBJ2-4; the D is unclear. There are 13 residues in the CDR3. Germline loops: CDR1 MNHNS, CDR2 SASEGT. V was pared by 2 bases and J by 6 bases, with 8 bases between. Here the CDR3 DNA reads TGTGCCAGCAGTGAACAGGTGGGAAACATTCAGTACTTC. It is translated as CASSEQVGNIQYF.

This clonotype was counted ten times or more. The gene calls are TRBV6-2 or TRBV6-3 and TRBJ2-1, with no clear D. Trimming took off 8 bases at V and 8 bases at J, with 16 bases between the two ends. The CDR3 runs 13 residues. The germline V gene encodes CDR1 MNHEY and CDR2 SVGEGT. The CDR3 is CASDPGYNHEQFF. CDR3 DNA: TGTGCCAGCGATCCAGGTTATAATCATGAGCAGTTCTTC.

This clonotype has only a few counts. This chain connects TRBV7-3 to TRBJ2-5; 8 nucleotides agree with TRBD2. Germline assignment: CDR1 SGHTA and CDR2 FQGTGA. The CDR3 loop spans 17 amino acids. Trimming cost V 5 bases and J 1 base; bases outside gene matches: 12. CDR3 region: CASSAGLGAVSQETQYF. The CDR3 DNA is TGTGCCAGCAGCGCGGGACTAGGGGCTGTTAGCCAAGAGACCCAGTACTTC.

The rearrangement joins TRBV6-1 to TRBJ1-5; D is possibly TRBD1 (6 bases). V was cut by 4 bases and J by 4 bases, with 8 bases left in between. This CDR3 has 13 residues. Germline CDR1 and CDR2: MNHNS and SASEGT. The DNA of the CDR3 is TGTGCCAGCAGTGGGACAGCAAATCAGCCCCAGCATTTT. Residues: CASSGTANQPQHF.

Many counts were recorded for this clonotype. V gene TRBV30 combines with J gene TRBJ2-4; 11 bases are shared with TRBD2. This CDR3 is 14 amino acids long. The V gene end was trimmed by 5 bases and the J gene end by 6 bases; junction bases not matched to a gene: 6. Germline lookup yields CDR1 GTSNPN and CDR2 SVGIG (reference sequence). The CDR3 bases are TGTGCCTGGGGCCTAGCGGGGGGAAGAAACATTCAGTACTTC. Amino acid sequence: CAWGLAGGRNIQYF.

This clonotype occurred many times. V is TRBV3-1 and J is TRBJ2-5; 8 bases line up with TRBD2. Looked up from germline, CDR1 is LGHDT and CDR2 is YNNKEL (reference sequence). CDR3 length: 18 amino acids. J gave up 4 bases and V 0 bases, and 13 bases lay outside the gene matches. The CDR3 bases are TGTGCCAGCAGCCAAGAAGGGGTAGCGGGGACACCAGGAGAGACCCAGTACTTC. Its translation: CASSQEGVAGTPGETQYF.

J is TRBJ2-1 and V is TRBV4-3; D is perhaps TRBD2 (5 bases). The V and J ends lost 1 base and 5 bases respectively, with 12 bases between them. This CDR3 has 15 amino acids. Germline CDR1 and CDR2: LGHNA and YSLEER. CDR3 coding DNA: TGCGCCAGCAGCCAAGGAGGACTCCTAGACAATGAGCAGTTCTTC. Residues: CASSQGGLLDNEQFF.

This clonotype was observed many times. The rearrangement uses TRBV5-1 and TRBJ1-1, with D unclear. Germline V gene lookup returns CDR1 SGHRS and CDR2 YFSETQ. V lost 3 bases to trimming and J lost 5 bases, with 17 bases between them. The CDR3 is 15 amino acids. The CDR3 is CASSSSEGVGTEAFF. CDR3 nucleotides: TGCGCCAGCAGCTCCTCCGAGGGTGTTGGGACTGAAGCTTTCTTT.

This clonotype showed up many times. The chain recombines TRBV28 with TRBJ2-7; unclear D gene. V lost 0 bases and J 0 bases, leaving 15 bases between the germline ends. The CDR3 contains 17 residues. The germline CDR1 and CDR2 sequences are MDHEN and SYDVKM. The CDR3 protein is CASSLWSSMTSSYEQYF. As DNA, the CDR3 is TGTGCCAGCAGTTTATGGTCATCCATGACGAGCTCCTACGAGCAGTACTTC.